The sample holds one count of the clone carrying this TCR beta chain. Its antigen is still unknown. Samples were taken several times over chemoradiotherapy. The junction had 6 bases not matched to a gene; V was cut back by 0 bases and J by 3 bases. The CDR3 is 15 residues long. Germline V gene lookup returns CDR1 SGHTS and CDR2 YDEGEE. These data originate in a study of chemoradiotherapy in HPV16-positive cancers. Findings and limits, study-wide: For HPV16-positive patients, expanding HPV-responsive T cells associated with longer recurrence-free survival.

Assay: immunoSEQ multiplex PCR; the TCRdb copy retains only in-frame clones and omits some. The data contain more than 13,000 clones, 70% to 90% of them singletons. The gene calls are TRBV5-8 and TRBJ2-7; the match to TRBD1 covers 7 bases. The material sequenced was blood, taken from a patient who underwent chemoradiotherapy. The TCR was taken from a human donor with HPV-associated anogenital cancer. The CDR3 here is CASSLGQGLYYEQYF. The CDR3 DNA reads TGTGCCAGCAGCTTGGGACAGGGTCTTTACTACGAGCAGTACTTC.